This TCR beta chain was sequenced for a study of Ad26.COV2.S vaccination and SARS-CoV-2 variants. For the study at large: Recipients of Ad26.COV2.S got it intramuscularly, once or twice 56 days apart. Study-wide results and limits: The study found higher spike-specific TCR breadth in vaccine than placebo recipients.

To note about this clone: The target antigen is unknown.

V was cut by 0 bases and J by 1 base, with 9 bases left in between. The germline V gene encodes CDR1 SGHTA and CDR2 FQGTGA. The CDR3 totals 16 residues. Treatment described: approximately 18 received Ad26.COV2.S at low or high dose, single or two shots; about 5 received placebo; per-sample allocation not given. It was on day 63 after the first vaccine or placebo injection that samples were taken. Aged 18-55 years, donor was enrolled in Boston in the early 2020s. Generated by immunoSEQ multiplex PCR, the TCRdb table keeps only in-frame clones and is missing some. The sample carries around 500,000 clones, roughly 87% recorded once.

The chain has TRBV7-3 and TRBJ2-2, with a possible D match to TRBD2 (6 bases). Sequencing was performed on peripheral blood, taken in a trial of Ad26.COV2.S vaccine versus placebo. The sequence was collected from a person between 18 and 65 years old who received the Ad26.COV2.S COVID-19 vaccine or a placebo. CDR3: CASSLTPGLNTGELFF. The DNA of the CDR3 is TGTGCCAGCAGCTTAACGCCGGGACTGAACACCGGGGAGCTGTTTTTT.